The TCR beta chain described here comes from a study of cytomegalovirus exposure and HLA in healthy donors. This clone appeared a single time. Germline CDR1 GTSNPN, CDR2 SVGIG (reference sequence). The CDR3 runs 17 residues. V gave up 0 bases and J gave up 6 bases; unmatched junction bases: 15. Vbeta (60) and Jbeta (13) primers were used in the PCR. The data were produced by immunoSEQ multiplex PCR, yet TCRdb's version contains in-frame clones alone and is incomplete. Counted here are about 150,000 clones, approximately 80% occurring once; the ten biggest clones make up over 10%. Sequenced material: PBMCs. The chain employs TRBV30 and TRBJ2-7, with 9 bases matching TRBD2. This receptor was taken from a man aged 30-40 years in good health and CMV-seropositive. The CDR3 bases are TGTGCCTGGAGTGTGGTGGACGGGTTAGCGGGAGTCGGCGAGCAGTACTTC. Protein: CAWSVVDGLAGVGEQYF.